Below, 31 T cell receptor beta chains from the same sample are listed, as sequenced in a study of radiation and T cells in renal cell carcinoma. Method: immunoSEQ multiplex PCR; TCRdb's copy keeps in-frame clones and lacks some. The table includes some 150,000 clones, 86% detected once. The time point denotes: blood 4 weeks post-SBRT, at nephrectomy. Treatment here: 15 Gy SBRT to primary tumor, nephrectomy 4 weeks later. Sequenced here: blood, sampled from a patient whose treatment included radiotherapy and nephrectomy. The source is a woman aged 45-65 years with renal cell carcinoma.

The CDR3 region is CASSQVRGRGETQYF. In DNA, the CDR3 is TGTGCCAGCAGCCAAGTTCGGGGAAGAGGGGAGACCCAGTACTTC. The chain uses TRBV4-2 and TRBJ2-5; perhaps TRBD2 as D (5 bases). The CDR3 is 15 residues long. The V gene's germline CDR1 is LGHNA and CDR2 YNFKEQ. V gave up 1 base and J gave up 5 bases, with 14 bases separating them.

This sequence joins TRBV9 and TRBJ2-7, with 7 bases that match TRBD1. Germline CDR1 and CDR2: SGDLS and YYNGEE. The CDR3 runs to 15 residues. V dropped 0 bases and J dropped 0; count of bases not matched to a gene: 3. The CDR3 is CASSVGGQNSYEQYF. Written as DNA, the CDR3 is TGTGCCAGCAGCGTAGGGGGACAGAACTCCTACGAGCAGTACTTC.

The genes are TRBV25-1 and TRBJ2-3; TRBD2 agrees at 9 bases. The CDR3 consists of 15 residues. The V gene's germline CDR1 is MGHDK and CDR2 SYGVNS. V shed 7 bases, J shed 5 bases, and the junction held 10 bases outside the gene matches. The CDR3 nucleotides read TGTGCCAGCACTACAACTAGCGGGCTGGGAGATACGCAGTATTTT. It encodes CASTTTSGLGDTQYF.

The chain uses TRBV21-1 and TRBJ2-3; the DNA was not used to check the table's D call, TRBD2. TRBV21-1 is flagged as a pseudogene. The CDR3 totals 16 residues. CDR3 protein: CARFQGLAGVLDTQYF. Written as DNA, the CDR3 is TGTGCCAGATTCCAGGGGCTAGCGGGAGTTCTGGATACGCAGTATTTT.

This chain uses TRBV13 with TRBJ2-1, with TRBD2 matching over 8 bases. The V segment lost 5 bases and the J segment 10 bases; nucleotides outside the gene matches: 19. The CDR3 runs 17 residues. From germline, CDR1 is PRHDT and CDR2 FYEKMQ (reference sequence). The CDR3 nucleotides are TGTGCCAGCAGCCGCATAACTGTGTCGGGAGGGCCTCCGGAGCAGTTCTTC. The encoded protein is CASSRITVSGGPPEQFF.

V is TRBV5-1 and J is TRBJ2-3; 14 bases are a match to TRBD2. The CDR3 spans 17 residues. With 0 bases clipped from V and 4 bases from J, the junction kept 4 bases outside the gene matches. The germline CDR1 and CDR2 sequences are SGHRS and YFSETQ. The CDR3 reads CASSLGGLAGAADTQYF. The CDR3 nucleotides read TGCGCCAGCAGCTTGGGGGGACTAGCGGGGGCCGCAGATACGCAGTATTTT.

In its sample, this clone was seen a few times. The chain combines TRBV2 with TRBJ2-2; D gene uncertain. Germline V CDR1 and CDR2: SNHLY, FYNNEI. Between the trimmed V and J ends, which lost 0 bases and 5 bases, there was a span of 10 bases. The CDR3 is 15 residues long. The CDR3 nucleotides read TGTGCCAGCAGTGAAGCGAAATCTGGGACCGGGGAGCTGTTTTTT. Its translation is CASSEAKSGTGELFF. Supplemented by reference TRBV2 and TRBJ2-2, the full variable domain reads EPEVTQTPSHQVTQMGQEVILRCVPISNHLYFYWYRQILGQKVEFLVSFYNNEISEKSEIFDDQFSVERPDGSNFTLKIRSTKLEDSAMYFCASSEAKSGTGELFFGEGSRLTVL.

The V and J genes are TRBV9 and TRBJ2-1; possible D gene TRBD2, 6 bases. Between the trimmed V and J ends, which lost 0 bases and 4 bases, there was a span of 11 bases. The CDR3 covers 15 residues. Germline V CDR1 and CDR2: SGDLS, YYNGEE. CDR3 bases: TGTGCCAGCAGCGTAGAGTGGGGAGGTTACAATGAGCAGTTCTTC. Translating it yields CASSVEWGGYNEQFF.

CDR3 in DNA: TGTGCCAGCAGTTCGGGAGTCATCCCGTATGGCTACACCTTC. It translates to CASSSGVIPYGYTF. This chain joins TRBV28 and TRBJ1-2; D not resolved. Germline V lookup: CDR1 MDHEN, CDR2 SYDVKM. Trimming stripped 4 bases from V and 5 bases from J, with 14 bases between. The CDR3 spans 14 residues.

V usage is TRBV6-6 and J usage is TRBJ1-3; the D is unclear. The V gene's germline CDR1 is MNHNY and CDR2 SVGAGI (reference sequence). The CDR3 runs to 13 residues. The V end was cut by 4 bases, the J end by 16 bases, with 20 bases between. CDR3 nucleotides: TGTGCCAGCAGTTCGAGACAAACGACCCAAAATTATTTT. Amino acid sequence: CASSSRQTTQNYF.

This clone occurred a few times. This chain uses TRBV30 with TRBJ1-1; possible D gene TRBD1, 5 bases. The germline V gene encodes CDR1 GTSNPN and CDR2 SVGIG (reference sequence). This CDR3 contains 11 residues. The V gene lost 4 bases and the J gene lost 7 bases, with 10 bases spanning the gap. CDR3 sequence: CAWKGGVEAFF. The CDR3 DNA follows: TGTGCCTGGAAGGGAGGGGTTGAAGCTTTCTTT.

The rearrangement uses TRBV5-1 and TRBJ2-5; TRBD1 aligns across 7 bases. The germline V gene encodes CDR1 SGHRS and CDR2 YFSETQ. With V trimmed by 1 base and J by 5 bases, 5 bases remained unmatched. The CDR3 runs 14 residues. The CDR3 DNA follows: TGCGCCAGCAGCTTGCTCCAGGGGGAGGAGACCCAGTACTTC. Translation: CASSLLQGEETQYF.

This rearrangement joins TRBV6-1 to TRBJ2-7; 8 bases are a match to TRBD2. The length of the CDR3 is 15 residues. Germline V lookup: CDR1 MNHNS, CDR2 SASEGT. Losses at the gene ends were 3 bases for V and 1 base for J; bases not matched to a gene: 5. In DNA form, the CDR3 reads TGTGCCAGCAGTGAGATGAGCGGGAGTTCCTACGAGCAGTACTTC. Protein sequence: CASSEMSGSSYEQYF.

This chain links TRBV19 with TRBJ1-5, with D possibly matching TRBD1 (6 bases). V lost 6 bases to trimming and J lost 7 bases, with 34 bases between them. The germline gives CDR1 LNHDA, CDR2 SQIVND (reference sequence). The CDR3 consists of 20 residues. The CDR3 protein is CASRFGTREDFSIGGQPQHF. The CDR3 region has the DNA TGTGCCAGTAGATTCGGGACACGGGAGGATTTTTCGATAGGAGGACAGCCCCAGCATTTT.

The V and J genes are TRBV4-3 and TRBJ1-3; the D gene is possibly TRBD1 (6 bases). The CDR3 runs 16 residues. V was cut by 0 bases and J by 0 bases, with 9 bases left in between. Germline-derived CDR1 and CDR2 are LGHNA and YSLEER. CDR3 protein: CASSQERGSSGNTIYF. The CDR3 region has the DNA TGCGCCAGCAGCCAAGAGAGGGGGAGCTCTGGAAACACCATATATTTT.

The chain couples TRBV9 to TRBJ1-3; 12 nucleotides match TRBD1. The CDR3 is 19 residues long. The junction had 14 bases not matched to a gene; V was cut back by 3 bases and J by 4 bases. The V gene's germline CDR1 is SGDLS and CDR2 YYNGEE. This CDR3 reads CASSAWDRGLLGAGNTIYF. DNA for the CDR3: TGTGCCAGCAGCGCTTGGGACAGGGGGCTTTTAGGGGCCGGAAACACCATATATTTT.

DNA of the CDR3: TGTGCCAGCAGCCAAAACCAGCGGGAGGTCTTCTCAGATACGCAGTATTTT. Translation gives CASSQNQREVFSDTQYF. The V and J genes are TRBV4-2 and TRBJ2-3; TRBD2 matches at 9 bases. This CDR3 spans 17 amino acids. Germline V gene sequence: CDR1 LGHNA, CDR2 YNFKEQ. The V gene end was trimmed by 2 bases and the J gene end by 4 bases; junction bases not matched to a gene: 10.

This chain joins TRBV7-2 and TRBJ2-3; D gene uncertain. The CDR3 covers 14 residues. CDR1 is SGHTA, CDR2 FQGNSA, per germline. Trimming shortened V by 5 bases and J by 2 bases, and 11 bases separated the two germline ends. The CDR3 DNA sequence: TGTGCCAGCAGCCCCTACAGAGCCACAGATACGCAGTATTTT. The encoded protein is CASSPYRATDTQYF.

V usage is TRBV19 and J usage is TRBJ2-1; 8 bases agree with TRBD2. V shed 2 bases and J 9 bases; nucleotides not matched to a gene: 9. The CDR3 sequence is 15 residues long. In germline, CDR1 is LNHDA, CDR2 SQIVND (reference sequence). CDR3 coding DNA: TGTGCCAGTAGTATACCGGGAGGGCCCCGATTTGAGCAGTTCTTC. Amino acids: CASSIPGGPRFEQFF.

CDR3 region: CASSQDLGTSAEQYF. DNA for the CDR3: TGCGCCAGCAGCCAAGATCTGGGGACTAGCGCCGAGCAGTACTTC. The V gene is TRBV4-3, the J gene TRBJ2-7, with 10 bases fitting TRBD2. From germline, CDR1 is LGHNA and CDR2 YSLEER. J was trimmed by 6 bases and V by 0 bases; bases with no gene match: 5. This CDR3 is 15 amino acids long.

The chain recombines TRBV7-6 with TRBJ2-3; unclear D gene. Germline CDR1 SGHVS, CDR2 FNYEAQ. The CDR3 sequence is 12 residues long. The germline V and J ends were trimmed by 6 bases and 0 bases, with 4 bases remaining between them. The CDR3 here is CASSLSTDTQYF. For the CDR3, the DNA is TGTGCCAGCAGTCTTAGCACAGATACGCAGTATTTT.

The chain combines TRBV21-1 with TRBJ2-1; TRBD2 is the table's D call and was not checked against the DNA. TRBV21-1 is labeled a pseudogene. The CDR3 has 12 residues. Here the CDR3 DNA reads TGTGCCAGATGTAGCGGGATCAATGAGCAGTTCTTC. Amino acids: CARCSGINEQFF.

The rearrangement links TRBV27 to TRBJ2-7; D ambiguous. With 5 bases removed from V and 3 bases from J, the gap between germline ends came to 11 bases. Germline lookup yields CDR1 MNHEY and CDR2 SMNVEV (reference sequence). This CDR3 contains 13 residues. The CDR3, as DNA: TGTGCCAGCAGTCCCCGCTACAACTACGAGCAGTACTTC. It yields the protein CASSPRYNYEQYF.

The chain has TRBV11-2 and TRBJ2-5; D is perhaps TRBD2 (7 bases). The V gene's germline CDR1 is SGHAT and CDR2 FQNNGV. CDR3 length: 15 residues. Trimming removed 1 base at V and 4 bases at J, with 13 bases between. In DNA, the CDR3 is TGTGCCAGCAGCTTAGCACGGGGGGCGAGAGAGACCCAGTACTTC. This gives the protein CASSLARGARETQYF.

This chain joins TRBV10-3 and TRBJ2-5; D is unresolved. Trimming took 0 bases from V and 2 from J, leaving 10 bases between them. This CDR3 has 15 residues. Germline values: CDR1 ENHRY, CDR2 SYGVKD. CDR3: CAISESRAAQETQYF. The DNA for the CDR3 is TGTGCCATCAGTGAGTCTCGGGCAGCTCAAGAGACCCAGTACTTC.

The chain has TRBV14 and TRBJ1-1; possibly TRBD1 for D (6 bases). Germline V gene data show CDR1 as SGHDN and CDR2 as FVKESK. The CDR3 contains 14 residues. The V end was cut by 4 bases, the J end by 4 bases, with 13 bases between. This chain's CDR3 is CASSRGARITEAFF. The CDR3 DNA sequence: TGTGCCAGCAGCCGGGGGGCCCGGATCACTGAAGCTTTCTTT.

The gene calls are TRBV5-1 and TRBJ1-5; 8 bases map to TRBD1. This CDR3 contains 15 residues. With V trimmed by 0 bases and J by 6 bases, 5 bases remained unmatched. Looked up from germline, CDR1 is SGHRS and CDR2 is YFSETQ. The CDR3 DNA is TGCGCCAGCAGCTTGGATGGACAGGGAGGTCAGCCCCAGCATTTT. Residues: CASSLDGQGGQPQHF.

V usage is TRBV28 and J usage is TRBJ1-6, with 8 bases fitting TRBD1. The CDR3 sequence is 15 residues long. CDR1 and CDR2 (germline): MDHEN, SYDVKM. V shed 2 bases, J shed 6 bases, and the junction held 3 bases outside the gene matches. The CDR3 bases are TGTGCCAGCAGTTTACATGACAGGGGTAATTCACCCCTCCACTTT. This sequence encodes CASSLHDRGNSPLHF.

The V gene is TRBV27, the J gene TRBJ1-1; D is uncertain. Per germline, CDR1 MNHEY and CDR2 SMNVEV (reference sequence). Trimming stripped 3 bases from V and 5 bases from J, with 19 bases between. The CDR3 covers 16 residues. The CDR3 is CASSFSSPKFSTEAFF. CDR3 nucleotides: TGTGCCAGCAGTTTCTCCTCCCCCAAATTTAGTACTGAAGCTTTCTTT.

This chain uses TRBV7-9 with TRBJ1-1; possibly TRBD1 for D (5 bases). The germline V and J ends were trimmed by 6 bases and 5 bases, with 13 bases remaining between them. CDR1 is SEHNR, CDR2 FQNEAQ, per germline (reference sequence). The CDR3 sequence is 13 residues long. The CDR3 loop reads CASSQNGGTEAFF. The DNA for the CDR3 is TGTGCCAGCAGTCAAAATGGGGGGACTGAAGCTTTCTTT.

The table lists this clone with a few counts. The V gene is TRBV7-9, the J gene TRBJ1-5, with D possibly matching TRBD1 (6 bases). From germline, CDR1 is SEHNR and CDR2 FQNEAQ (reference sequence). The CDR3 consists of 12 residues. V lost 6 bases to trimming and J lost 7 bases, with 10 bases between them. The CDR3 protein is CASSTGRQPQHF. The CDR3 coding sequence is TGTGCCAGCAGTACAGGGCGGCAGCCCCAGCATTTT. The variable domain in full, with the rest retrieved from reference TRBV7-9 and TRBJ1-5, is DTGVSQNPRHKITKRGQNVTFRCDPISEHNRLYWYRQTLGQGPEFLTYFQNEAQLEKSRLLSDRFSAERPKGSFSTLEIQRTEQGDSAMYLCASSTGRQPQHFGDGTRLSIL.